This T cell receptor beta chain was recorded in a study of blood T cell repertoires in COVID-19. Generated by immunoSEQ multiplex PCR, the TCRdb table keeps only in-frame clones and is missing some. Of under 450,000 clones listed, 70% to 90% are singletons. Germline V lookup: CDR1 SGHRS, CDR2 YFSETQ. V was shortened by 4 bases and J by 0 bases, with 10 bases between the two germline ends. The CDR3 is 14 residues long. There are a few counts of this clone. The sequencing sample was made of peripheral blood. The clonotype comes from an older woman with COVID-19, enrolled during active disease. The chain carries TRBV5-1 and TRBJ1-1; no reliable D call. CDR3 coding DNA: TGCGCCAGCAGCCGTGAGCGGGTGAACACTGAAGCTTTCTTT. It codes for CASSRERVNTEAFF. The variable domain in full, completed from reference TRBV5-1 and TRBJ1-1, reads KAGVTQTPRYLIKTRGQQVTLSCSPISGHRSVSWYQQTPGQGLQFLFEYFSETQRNKGNFPGRFSGRQFSNSRSEMNVSTLELGDSALYLCASSRERVNTEAFFGQGTRLTVV.